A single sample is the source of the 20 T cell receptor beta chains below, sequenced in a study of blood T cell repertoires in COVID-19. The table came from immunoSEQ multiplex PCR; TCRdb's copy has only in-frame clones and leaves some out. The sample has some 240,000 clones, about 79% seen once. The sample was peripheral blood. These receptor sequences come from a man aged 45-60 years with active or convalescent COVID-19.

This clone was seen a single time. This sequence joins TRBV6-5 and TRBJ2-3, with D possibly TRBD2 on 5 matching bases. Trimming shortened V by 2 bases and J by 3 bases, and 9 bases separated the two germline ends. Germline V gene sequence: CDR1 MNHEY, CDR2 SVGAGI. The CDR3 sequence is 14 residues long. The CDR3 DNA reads TGTGCCAGCAGTTACGCCGGGAAAACAGATACGCAGTATTTT. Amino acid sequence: CASSYAGKTDTQYF.

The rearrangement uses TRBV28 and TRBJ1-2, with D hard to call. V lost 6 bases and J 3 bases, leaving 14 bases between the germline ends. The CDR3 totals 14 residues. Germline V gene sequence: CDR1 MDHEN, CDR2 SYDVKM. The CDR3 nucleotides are TGTGCCAGCAGATCAATCCAGCGATACTATGGCTACACCTTC. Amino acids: CASRSIQRYYGYTF.

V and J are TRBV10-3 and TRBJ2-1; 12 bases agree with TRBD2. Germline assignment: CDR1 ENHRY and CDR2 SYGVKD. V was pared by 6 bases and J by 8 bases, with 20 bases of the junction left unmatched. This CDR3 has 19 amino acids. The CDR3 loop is CAIRTSSGGAGLIVDEQFF. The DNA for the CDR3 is TGTGCCATCAGGACTTCTAGCGGGGGGGCCGGATTGATCGTCGATGAGCAGTTCTTC.

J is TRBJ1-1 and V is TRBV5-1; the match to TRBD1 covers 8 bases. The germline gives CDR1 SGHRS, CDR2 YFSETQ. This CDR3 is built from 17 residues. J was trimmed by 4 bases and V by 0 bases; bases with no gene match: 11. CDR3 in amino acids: CASSLGPGGAIGTEAFF. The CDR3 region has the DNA TGCGCCAGCAGCTTGGGTCCAGGGGGCGCGATAGGCACTGAAGCTTTCTTT.

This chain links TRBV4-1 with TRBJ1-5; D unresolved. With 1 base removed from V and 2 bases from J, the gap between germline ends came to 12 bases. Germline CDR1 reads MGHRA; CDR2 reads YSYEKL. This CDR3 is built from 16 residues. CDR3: CASSQGEGGGNQPQHF. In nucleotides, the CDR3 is TGCGCCAGCAGCCAAGGGGAGGGAGGTGGCAATCAGCCCCAGCATTTT.

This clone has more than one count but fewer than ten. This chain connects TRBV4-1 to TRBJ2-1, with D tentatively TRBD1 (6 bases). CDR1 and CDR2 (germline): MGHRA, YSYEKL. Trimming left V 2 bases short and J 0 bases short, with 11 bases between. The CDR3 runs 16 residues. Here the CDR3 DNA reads TGCGCCAGCAGCCAACAAACAGGGTTCTCCTACAATGAGCAGTTCTTC. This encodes CASSQQTGFSYNEQFF.

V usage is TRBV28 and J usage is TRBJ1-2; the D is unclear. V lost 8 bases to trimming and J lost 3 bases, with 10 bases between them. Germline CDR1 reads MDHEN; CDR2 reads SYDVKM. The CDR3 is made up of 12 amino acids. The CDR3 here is CASLGLDYGYTF. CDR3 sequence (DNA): TGTGCCAGCCTTGGACTGGACTATGGCTACACCTTC.

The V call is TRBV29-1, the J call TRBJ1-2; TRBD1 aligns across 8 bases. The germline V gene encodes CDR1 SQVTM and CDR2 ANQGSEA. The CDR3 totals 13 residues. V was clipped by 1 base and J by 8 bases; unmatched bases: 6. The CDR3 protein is CSVEVGQGTGYTF. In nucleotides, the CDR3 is TGCAGCGTTGAAGTTGGACAGGGCACGGGCTACACCTTC.

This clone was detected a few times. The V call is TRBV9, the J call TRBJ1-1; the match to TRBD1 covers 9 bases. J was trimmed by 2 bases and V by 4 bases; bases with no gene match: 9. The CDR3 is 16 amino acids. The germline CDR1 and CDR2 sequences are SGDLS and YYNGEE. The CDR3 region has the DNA TGTGCCAGCAGCATCGGACAGGGGTACGGAAACACTGAAGCTTTCTTT. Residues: CASSIGQGYGNTEAFF.

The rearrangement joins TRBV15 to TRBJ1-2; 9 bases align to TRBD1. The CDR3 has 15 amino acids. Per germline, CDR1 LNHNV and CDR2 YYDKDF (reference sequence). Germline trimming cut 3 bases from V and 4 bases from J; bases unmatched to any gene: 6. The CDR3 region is CATSRTTGGVYGYTF. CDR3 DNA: TGTGCCACCAGCAGGACAACAGGGGGCGTCTATGGCTACACCTTC.

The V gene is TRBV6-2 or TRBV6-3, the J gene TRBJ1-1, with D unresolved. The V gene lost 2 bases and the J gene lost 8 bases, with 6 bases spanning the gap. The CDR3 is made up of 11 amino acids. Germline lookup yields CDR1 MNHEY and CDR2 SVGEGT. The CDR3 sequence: CASSYLLEAFF. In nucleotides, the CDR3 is TGTGCCAGCAGTTACCTGTTAGAAGCTTTCTTT.

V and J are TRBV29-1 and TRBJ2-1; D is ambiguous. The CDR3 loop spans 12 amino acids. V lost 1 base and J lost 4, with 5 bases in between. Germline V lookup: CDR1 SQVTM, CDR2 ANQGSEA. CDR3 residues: CSVEVKYNEQFF. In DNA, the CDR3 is TGCAGCGTTGAAGTCAAATACAATGAGCAGTTCTTC.

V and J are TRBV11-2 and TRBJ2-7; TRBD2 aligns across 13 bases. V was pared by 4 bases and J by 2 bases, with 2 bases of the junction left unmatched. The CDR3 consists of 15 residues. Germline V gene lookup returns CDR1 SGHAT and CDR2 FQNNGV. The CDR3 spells CASSSGTSGAYEQYV. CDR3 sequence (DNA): TGTGCCAGCAGCTCGGGGACTAGCGGGGCCTACGAGCAGTACGTC.

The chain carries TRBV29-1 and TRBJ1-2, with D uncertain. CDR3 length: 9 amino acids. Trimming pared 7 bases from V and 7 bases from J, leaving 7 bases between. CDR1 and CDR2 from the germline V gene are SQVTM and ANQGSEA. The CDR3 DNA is TGCAGCGGAGAAGTTGGCTACACCTTC. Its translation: CSGEVGYTF.

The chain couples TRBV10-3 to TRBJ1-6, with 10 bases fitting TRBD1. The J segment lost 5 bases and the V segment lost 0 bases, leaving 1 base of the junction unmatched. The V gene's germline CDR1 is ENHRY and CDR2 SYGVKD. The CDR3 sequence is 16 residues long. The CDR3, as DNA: TGTGCCATCAGTGAGTCAGGGACAGGGGATAATTCACCCCTCCACTTT. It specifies CAISESGTGDNSPLHF.

The CDR3 nucleotides are TGCGCCAGCAGCCAAGTTTGGTTTGGGACAGGGGCCACCGGGGAGCTGTTTTTT. As protein: CASSQVWFGTGATGELFF. The V and J genes are TRBV4-3 and TRBJ2-2; 10 bases align to TRBD1. Per the germline V gene, CDR1 is LGHNA and CDR2 is YSLEER. Germline trimming cut 1 base from V and 4 bases from J; bases unmatched to any gene: 9. There are 18 residues in the CDR3.

The CDR3 coding sequence is TGTGCCAGCAGTTGGGACATTGGCACTGAAGCTTTCTTT. Its protein is CASSWDIGTEAFF. The rearrangement uses TRBV12-3 or TRBV12-4 and TRBJ1-1; D is perhaps TRBD1 (6 bases). CDR3 length: 13 amino acids. Trimming took 4 bases from V and 4 from J, leaving 10 bases between them.

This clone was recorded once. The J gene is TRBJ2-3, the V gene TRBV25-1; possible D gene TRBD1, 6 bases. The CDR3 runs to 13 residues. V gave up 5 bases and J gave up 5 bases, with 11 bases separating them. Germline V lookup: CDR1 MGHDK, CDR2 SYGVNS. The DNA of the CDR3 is TGTGCCAGCAGTTCAAGGGGGAGAGATACGCAGTATTTT. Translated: CASSSRGRDTQYF.

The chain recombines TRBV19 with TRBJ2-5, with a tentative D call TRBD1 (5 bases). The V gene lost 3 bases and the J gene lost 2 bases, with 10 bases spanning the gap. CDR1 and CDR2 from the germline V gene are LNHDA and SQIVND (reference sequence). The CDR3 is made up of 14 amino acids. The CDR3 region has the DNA TGTGCCAGTAGTATTGGGGCGGATCAAGAGACCCAGTACTTC. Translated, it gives CASSIGADQETQYF. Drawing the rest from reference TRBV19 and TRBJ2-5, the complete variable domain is DGGITQSPKYLFRKEGQNVTLSCEQNLNHDAMYWYRQDPGQGLRLIYYSQIVNDFQKGDIAEGYSVSREKKESFPLTVTSAQKNPTAFYLCASSIGADQETQYFGPGTRLLVL.

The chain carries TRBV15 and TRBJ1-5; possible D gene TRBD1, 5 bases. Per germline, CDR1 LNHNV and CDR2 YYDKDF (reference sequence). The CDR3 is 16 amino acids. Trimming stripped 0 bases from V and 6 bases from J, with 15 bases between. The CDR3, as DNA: TGTGCCACCAGCAGAGAGGCCGCCGGGGGGTTTCAGCCCCAGCATTTT. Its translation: CATSREAAGGFQPQHF.